This T cell receptor (beta chain) was documented in a study of shared clonotypes between healthy human individuals (dated by TCRdb to the early 2020s). For the study in its entirety: A few men and a couple of women, aged 18 to 49 years, made up the cohort. For each donor, CD4 naive and CD4 memory were each run on three plates, CD8 naive on two plates, and CD8 memory on one plate. To estimate repertoire size and how much clonotypes are shared between individuals, the study performed deep sequencing of blood TCR repertoires from roughly five healthy adults. Different laboratories and diverse techniques were used to prepare libraries and sequence TCR repertoires, to increase sequencing depth and limit assay-specific biases. Per donor, leukapheresis produced somewhere between about 0.94 and 8.9 billion PBMCs.

Using the deep immunoSEQ assay, TCR CDR3 regions were amplified from genomic DNA by multiplex PCR. Extracted genomic DNA from each cell subset was spread evenly across all wells of several immunoSEQ 96-well plates, with each plate serving as a replicate. For sorted subsets, approximately 190 ng genomic DNA, equal to tens of thousands of T cell genomes, was loaded into each replicate PCR. The purified libraries were quantified using a Qubit 3.0 fluorometer, sized with a Bioanalyzer 2100, and then quantified again using the KAPA Library Quantification kit. A separate single-read 150-cycle Illumina NextSeq 550 flow cell was used to sequence each immunoSEQ 96-well plate. In the original analysis: The immunoSEQ output contained only junctional sequences without quality scores, so filtering could not match that applied to full-length reads. To assign V/J genes and CDR3, sequences were annotated against IMGT germline references using PyIR, a Python wrapper for IgBLAST v1.9. Reads were filtered out if the reads had weak V/J assignments (E-value above 1e-6), no CDR3, stop codons, out-of-frame junctions, or ambiguous translated residues. A V3J clonotype was defined by an identical inferred V gene, J gene, and CDR3 amino acid sequence. To compute the percentage overlap between repertoires, the number of shared unique clonotypes was divided by the size of the smaller repertoire. Richness of each repertoire was evaluated using RTK rarefaction, the Chao1 estimator, and Recon v2.1 estimates of unobserved clonotypes. For all TCRbeta clonotypes obtained by the gDNA method from four donors, generation probabilities were computed with OLGA. TCRdb obtained this table from immuneACCESS and retained in-frame rearrangements with V and J assigned. These tables miss some clones; where compared with another copy, unresolved V genes account for less than half of the shortfall, and the remainder is unexplained. D and trimming were read from the DNA, whereas the V and J calls and clone size are those reported in that table. Across this sample there are approximately 2.5 million clones, with over 85% seen only once. The top ten clones comprise about 0.34% of the sample.

With regard to this clone: No antigen is known for it. No base-level quality is on record; no much larger clone is a single base apart.

Healthy HIV-negative adults with no recently reported acute infections or vaccinations were included as donors. Every donor was a Caucasian adult living in Nashville, Tennessee, USA. Magnetic negative selection was used to enrich CD4+ T cells, after which naive cells were positively selected on CD45RA and the negative fraction became the memory subset. Blood was obtained by leukapheresis, after which PBMCs were separated by Ficoll-Histopaque density gradient centrifugation and cryopreserved in liquid nitrogen vapor phase. Analytical flow cytometry was used to check the purity and quantity of every magnetically sorted T cell population. Genomic DNA was isolated from each sorted fraction and quantified by UV absorbance on a Nanodrop 2000c. Study-level results and caveats: The small number of donors limited the genetic and exposure-history diversity represented. Sharing across four donors was observed for about 5% of naive CD4, around 3.5% of naive CD8, about 2.3% of memory CD4, and about 0.38% of memory CD8 clonotypes. Sampling was restricted to blood, and TCR repertoires in tissues likely differ from the TCR repertoires found in blood. Compared with non-shared clonotypes, clonotypes shared by all four sorted-subset donors had higher generation probabilities. Pairwise subsampling led to the expectation that sequencing depth would affect the degree of clonotype sharing among donors. Naive subsets generally had larger estimated clonotype richness than memory subsets. Rarefaction of sorted-subset datasets indicated incomplete sequencing despite the large sequencing depth.

From the cysteine through the phenylalanine, the CDR3 covers 14 amino acids. The retained sequence is limited to the CDR3, 42 bases, with the frame set at the first base. Reading the germline V gene (reference sequence) gives CDR1 GTSNPN and CDR2 SVGIG. The V end loses 2 bases and the J end loses 5 bases, and a stretch of 16 bases separates them. This clonotype was sampled from a man between 18 and 29 years old in good health. Some clones in this sample may be carry-over from other donors' samples. Rearrangement joined TRBV30 to TRBJ2-7, with a weak D call of TRBD1 (5 bases match). The specimen was naive CD4+ T cells from PBMCs. The cell subset or site label of this sample denotes: CD45RA+ positively selected. The nucleotide sequence reads as follows: TGTGCCTGGAGTACAGGCCCGGCCCTCCACGAGCAGTACTTC. It specifies CAWSTGPALHEQYF. The entire variable domain, with the stretches around the CDR3 drawn from the reference TRBV30 and TRBJ2-7 proteins, is SQTIHQWPATLVQPVGSPLSLECTVEGTSNPNLYWYRQAAGRGLQLLFYSVGIGQISSEVPQNLSASRPQDRQFILSSKKLLLSDSGFYLCAWSTGPALHEQYFGPGTRLTVT.